A single sample is the source of the 5 T cell receptor beta chains below, sequenced in a study of T cells after yellow fever vaccination. One entry per CDR3 protein results from TCRdb running MiXCR on the 5' RACE reads. The data hold approximately 510,000 distinct CDR3 sequences, with 21% observed a single time. The material sequenced was PBMCs, taken 21 days after the first yellow fever vaccination. These TCRs come from a man aged 18 to 29 who received the YFV17D yellow fever vaccine.

The chain is built from TRBV29-1 and TRBJ2-3; 10 bases agree with TRBD2. Germline-derived CDR1 and CDR2 are SQVTM and ANQGSEA. The CDR3 contains 18 residues. V trimming: 2 bases; J trimming: 2 bases; junction bases outside the gene matches: 13. DNA of the CDR3: TGCAGCGTTGAATCGGGTTTAGCGGGGGGATACTTCACAGATACGCAGTATTTT. Translated, it gives CSVESGLAGGYFTDTQYF.

This chain connects TRBV7-3 to TRBJ2-1, with 10 nucleotides matching TRBD2. CDR1 is SGHTA, CDR2 FQGTGA, per germline. The CDR3 runs to 13 residues. V was clipped by 7 bases and J by 5 bases; unmatched bases: 2. The CDR3 loop reads CASKLAGNNEQFF. The CDR3 DNA reads TGTGCCAGCAAACTAGCGGGGAACAATGAGCAGTTCTTC.

With respect to this clonotype: The junction shows a germline mismatch at one end, possibly a read error. This rearrangement joins TRBV4-2 to TRBJ1-2; no firm D call. Germline V gene sequence: CDR1 LGHNA, CDR2 YNFKEQ. The CDR3 is 12 amino acids. CDR3 bases: TGTGCCAGCAGCCGCACTGCGGGTGGCTACGCCTTC. Protein sequence: CASSRTAGGYAF.

The rearrangement joins TRBV6-4 to TRBJ1-6, with a weak D call TRBD1 (6 bases). CDR3 length: 14 residues. CDR1 MRHNA and CDR2 SNTAGT come from the germline V gene. Trimming left V 8 bases short and J 4 bases short, with 12 bases between. The CDR3 loop is CASGRGKYNSPLHF. The DNA for the CDR3 is TGTGCCAGCGGGAGGGGGAAATATAATTCACCCCTCCACTTT.

The chain carries TRBV6-1 and TRBJ2-5, with 12 bases fitting TRBD2. The V gene's germline CDR1 is MNHNS and CDR2 SASEGT. V dropped 6 bases and J dropped 6; count of bases not matched to a gene: 8. This CDR3 is 15 amino acids long. The DNA for the CDR3 is TGTGCCAGCAGCGCGACTAGCGGGGGAGGGAAGACCCAGTACTTC. It specifies CASSATSGGGKTQYF.